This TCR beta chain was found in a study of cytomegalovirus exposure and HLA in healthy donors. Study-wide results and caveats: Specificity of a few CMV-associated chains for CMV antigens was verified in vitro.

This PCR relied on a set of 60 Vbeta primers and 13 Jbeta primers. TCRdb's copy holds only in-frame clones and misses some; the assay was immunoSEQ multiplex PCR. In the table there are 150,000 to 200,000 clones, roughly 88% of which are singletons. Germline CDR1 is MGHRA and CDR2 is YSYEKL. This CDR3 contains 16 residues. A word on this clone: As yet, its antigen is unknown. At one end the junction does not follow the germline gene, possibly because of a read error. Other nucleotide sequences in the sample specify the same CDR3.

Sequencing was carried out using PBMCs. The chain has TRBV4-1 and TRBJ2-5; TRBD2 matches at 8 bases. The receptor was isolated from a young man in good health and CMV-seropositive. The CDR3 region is CASSPPTSGRGETQYF. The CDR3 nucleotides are TGCGCCAGTAGCCCACCCACTAGCGGCCGGGGGGAGACCCAGTACTTC.